This TCR beta chain is drawn from a study of blood T cell repertoires in COVID-19. This CDR3 spans 13 amino acids. CDR1 SGHNT and CDR2 YYREEE come from the germline V gene (reference sequence). V shed 4 bases and J 7 bases; nucleotides not matched to a gene: 6. The repertoire was sequenced with immunoSEQ multiplex PCR; TCRdb's copy has only in-frame clones and lacks some. Here the sample spans fewer than 600,000 clones, 89% being singletons. The sample taken for sequencing was peripheral blood. V usage is TRBV5-4 and J usage is TRBJ1-2; 8 nucleotides line up with TRBD1. The clonotype originates from a man between 18 and 29 years old with COVID-19, enrolled during active disease. For the CDR3, the DNA is TGTGCCAGCAGCGCCGACAGGGGAAGTGGCTACACCTTC. As protein: CASSADRGSGYTF.